This T cell receptor (beta chain) was identified during a study of blood T cell repertoires in COVID-19 (TCRdb year 2020). About the investigation overall: The collaborator samples originated in the United States, Italy and Spain and spanned the acute and convalescent phases of COVID-19. Nearly every sample came with metadata listing a de-identified subject ID, COVID-19 status, age in years and sex. The dataset comprised deeply sampled blood TCRbeta repertoires from subjects exposed to, actively infected with, or recovered from COVID-19. The prospective study material was composed of cDNA or gDNA derived from T cells, B-cell-depleted T cells, or PBMCs. The samples were drawn from two sources: the first 160 participants of the ongoing ImmuneRACE study, and 1,200 or so subjects contributed by 6 global collaborators. The repertoires were released in a freely available public database meant as a resource for research on the immune response to SARS-CoV-2. HLA class I and class II types, where available, came from metadata supplied by the sample provider rather than from assay-based typing. General findings and caveats noted by the study authors: The amount of clinical and demographic metadata varied by source and participant and was provided uncurated.

TCRbeta CDR3 regions were amplified from genomic DNA using the immunoSEQ Assay, a bias-controlled multiplex PCR. In the authors' own workflow: The number of nucleated cells in each sample was estimated from the amplification of reference gene primers within the assay. Sequence reads were collapsed and filtered to measure the absolute abundance of every unique TCRbeta CDR3 rearrangement. For each sample, productive Simpson clonality was calculated as the square root of Simpson's diversity index across productive rearrangements. Sourced from immuneACCESS, this table was stored by TCRdb with only in-frame sequences that have V and J called. A share of the clones is absent; for the studies checked, an unresolved V gene accounts for under half, and the remainder has no known explanation. The DNA was the basis for D and trimming; V, J and clone size are from that table. In this sample the table shows fewer than 300,000 clones, around 84% of which occur a single time. 2% to 3% of the sample belongs to the ten largest clones.

A word on this clone: Its binding antigen is unknown. Base quality data are lacking; no much larger clone is found one base away.

Participants in the prospective study were aged about 18 to 89 years, lived in some 24 United States geographic areas, and enrolled through a virtual design. To assign participants to cohorts, the prospective study relied on clinical history that participants themselves reported in a screening survey and a study questionnaire. Recovered participants in ImmuneRACE Cohort 3 were defined as having two consecutive negative NP/OP PCR tests, clearance from a healthcare professional, or resolution of symptoms. Each participant in the prospective study had whole blood, serum and a nasopharyngeal or oropharyngeal swab collected by mobile phlebotomists. Participants in the prospective study had the option to provide additional blood draws and questionnaires over an approximately two-month period. Prospective study blood samples were shipped either frozen or at room temperature before DNA extraction. The TCR comes from a woman between 45 and 60 years old who had recovered from COVID-19. Sequencing was carried out using PBMCs or T cells enriched from blood (not recorded which).

The CDR3 reads as follows: CASGGLLTEAFF. The nucleotides are TGTGCCAGCGGTGGACTGTTGACTGAAGCTTTCTTT. The chain is made from TRBV27 and TRBJ1-1; no D gene call is confident. The CDR3 runs 12 residues from the cysteine to the phenylalanine. Only CDR3 DNA is held: 36 bases, read in frame from base 1. The V end loses 8 bases and the J end loses 5 bases, and a stretch of 12 bases separates them. CDR1 and CDR2 were assigned from the germline V gene (reference sequence) as MNHEY and SMNVEV.